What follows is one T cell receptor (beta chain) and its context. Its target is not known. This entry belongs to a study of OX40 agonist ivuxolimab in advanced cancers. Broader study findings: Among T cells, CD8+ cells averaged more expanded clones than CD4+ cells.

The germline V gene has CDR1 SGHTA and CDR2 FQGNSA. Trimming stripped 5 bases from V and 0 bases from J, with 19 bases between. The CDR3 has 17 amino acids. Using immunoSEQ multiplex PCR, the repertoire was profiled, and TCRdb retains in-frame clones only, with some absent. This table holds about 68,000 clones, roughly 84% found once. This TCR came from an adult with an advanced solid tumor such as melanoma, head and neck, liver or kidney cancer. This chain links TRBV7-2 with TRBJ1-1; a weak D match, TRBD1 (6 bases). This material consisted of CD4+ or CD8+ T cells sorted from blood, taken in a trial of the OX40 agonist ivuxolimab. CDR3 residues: CASSLRRPGGLNTEAFF. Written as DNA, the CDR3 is TGTGCCAGCAGCCTACGAAGACCCGGGGGCCTGAACACTGAAGCTTTCTTT. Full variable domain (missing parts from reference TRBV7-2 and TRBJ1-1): GAGVSQSPSNKVTEKGKDVELRCDPISGHTALYWYRQSLGQGLEFLIYFQGNSAPDKSGLPSDRFSAERTGGSVSTLTIQRTQQEDSAVYLCASSLRRPGGLNTEAFFGQGTRLTVV.